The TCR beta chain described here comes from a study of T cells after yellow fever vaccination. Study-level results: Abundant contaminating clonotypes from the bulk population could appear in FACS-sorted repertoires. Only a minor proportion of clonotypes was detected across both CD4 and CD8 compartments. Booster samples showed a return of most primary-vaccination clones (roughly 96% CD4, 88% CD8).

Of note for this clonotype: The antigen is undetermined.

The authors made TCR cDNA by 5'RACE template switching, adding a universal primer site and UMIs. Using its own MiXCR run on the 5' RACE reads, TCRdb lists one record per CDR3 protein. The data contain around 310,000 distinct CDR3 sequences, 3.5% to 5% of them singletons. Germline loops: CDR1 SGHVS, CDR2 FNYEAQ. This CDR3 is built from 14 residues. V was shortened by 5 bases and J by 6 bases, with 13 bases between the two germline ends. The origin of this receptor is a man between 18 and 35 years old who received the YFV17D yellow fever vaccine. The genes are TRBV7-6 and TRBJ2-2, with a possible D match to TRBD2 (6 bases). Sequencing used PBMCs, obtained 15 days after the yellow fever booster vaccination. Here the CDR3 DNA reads TGTGCCAGCAGCCTACGGCGGGGTTCCGGGGAGCTGTTTTTT. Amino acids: CASSLRRGSGELFF.